The T cell receptor beta chain under discussion was sequenced for a study of radiotherapy plus CTLA-4 blockade in lung cancer. Overall study findings and caveats: TCR clones of tumor origin grew in blood after radiotherapy plus ipilimumab. Alongside interferon-beta, early blood T cell clone dynamics were reportedly the best predictor of response.

In the case of this clone: Its cognate antigen is unknown.

Germline values: CDR1 SGHTA, CDR2 FQGTGA. The ends were cut back, 2 bases at V and 4 bases at J, with 17 bases in the middle. The CDR3 runs to 16 residues. Produced via immunoSEQ multiplex PCR; TCRdb's table is partial and in-frame only. The data contain 32,000 or so clones, around 75% of them seen just once; the ten biggest clones take up over 12%. The chain has TRBV7-3 and TRBJ2-5; TRBD2 might be the D (5 bases). The sequence was obtained from a human donor with non-small cell lung cancer that progressed on radiotherapy plus ipilimumab. Here the sequenced sample was peripheral blood, taken from a patient treated with radiotherapy plus ipilimumab. Written as DNA, the CDR3 is TGTGCCAGCAGCTTAGGGCTAGGAGGTGGCGGAGAGACCCAGTACTTC. Its protein product is CASSLGLGGGGETQYF.